This T cell receptor beta chain comes out of a study of blood T cell repertoires in COVID-19. Study overall: In each case, the material was cDNA or gDNA derived from T cells, B-cell-depleted T cells, or PBMCs.

Sequenced by immunoSEQ multiplex PCR; TCRdb stores in-frame clones only, minus some. Found here are about 130,000 clones, approximately 84% of them singletons; the top ten hold about 12%. Germline V CDR1 and CDR2: LGHDT, YNNKEL (reference sequence). The CDR3 spans 14 residues. Germline trimming cut 6 bases from V and 9 bases from J; bases unmatched to any gene: 6. This clonotype originated in a woman aged 60-70 years with acute or convalescent COVID-19. The chain uses TRBV3-1 (or the pseudogene TRBV3-2) and TRBJ1-6; 9 positions agree with TRBD1. Material for sequencing was peripheral blood. The chain's CDR3 is CASRAGTGSSPLHF. In DNA, the CDR3 is TGTGCCAGCAGGGCCGGGACAGGGAGTTCACCCCTCCACTTT.